This T cell receptor beta chain derives from a study of T cells after yellow fever vaccination. Study details: Fractions containing few cells were prepared with SMART-Seq v4 Ultra Low Input.

Overall study findings and caveats: Post-booster repertoires contained most primary-vaccination clones again (about 95% CD4, around 88% CD8). On re-exposure, the response was weaker but peaked faster, at day 5 versus 15. Abundant clonotypes from the bulk population could have been carried over as contaminants into FACS-sorted repertoires.

The table lists this clonotype with a few counts. Its antigen is currently unknown. The CDR3 is 12 residues long. Germline V gives CDR1 SEHNR, CDR2 FQNEAQ (reference sequence). V lost 5 bases and J 6 bases, leaving 11 bases between the germline ends. TCRdb ran MiXCR on the 5' RACE reads and lists one entry per CDR3 protein. The profile shows some 110,000 distinct CDR3 sequences, more than 5.5% of them singletons. The chain is built from TRBV7-9 and TRBJ2-7; D remains ambiguous. This TCR was sampled from a man younger than 30 who received the YFV17D yellow fever vaccine. The specimen comprised CD4+ T cells sorted from PBMCs, sampled about 41 days after the first yellow fever vaccination. DNA of the CDR3: TGTGCCAGCAGCCGAGAAGTAGGCGAGCAGTACTTC. Its protein is CASSREVGEQYF.